Below, 20 T cell receptor beta chains from the same sample are listed, as sequenced in a study of T-cell memory formation after mild COVID-19. TCRdb analysed the 5' RACE reads with MiXCR anew, one entry per CDR3 protein. The table has roughly 190,000 distinct CDR3 sequences, around 17% seen once. The sequencing sample was made of PBMCs or a T cell subset sorted from them (not recorded which). Every receptor here comes from an adult woman who had mild COVID-19 (a few samples of this study predate the infection). Cell type and time point are not known.

V usage is TRBV18 and J usage is TRBJ2-3, with TRBD1 as a possible D gene (6 bases). This CDR3 has 15 residues. The V end was cut by 2 bases, the J end by 3 bases, with 12 bases between. CDR1 and CDR2 (germline): KGHSH, LQKENI. The DNA for the CDR3 is TGTGCCAGCTCACCAGAAACAGGGAGAACAGATACGCAGTATTTT. Protein: CASSPETGRTDTQYF.

The CDR3 DNA reads as TGTGCCAGCAGTTTAAGGTGGTTGGGGAGGGACTGGGGAGGTTTCGATGAGCAGTTCTTC. Protein: CASSLRWLGRDWGGFDEQFF. The chain has TRBV12-3 or TRBV12-4 and TRBJ2-1, with 7 bases that match TRBD2. The CDR3 consists of 20 residues. V lost 2 bases, J lost 8 bases, and 24 bases stayed unmatched.

This clonotype turned up a few times. V usage is TRBV5-4 and J usage is TRBJ2-7; D gene ambiguous. Trimming took 2 bases from V and 2 from J, leaving 5 bases between them. From germline, CDR1 is SGHNT and CDR2 YYREEE (reference sequence). CDR3 size: 12 residues. Here the CDR3 reads CASSFHTYEQYF. CDR3 sequence (DNA): TGTGCCAGCAGCTTTCACACCTACGAGCAGTACTTC.

The chain recombines TRBV20-1 with TRBJ1-1, with TRBD1 as a possible D gene (5 bases). The CDR3 runs 13 residues. Germline V gives CDR1 DFQATT, CDR2 SNEGSKA (reference sequence). Trimming cost V 5 bases and J 0 bases, with 10 bases left between them. In nucleotides, the CDR3 is TGCAGTGCTGCTCGACAGTTGAACACTGAAGCTTTCTTT. Encoded protein: CSAARQLNTEAFF.

This clonotype occurred many times. The genes are TRBV7-8 and TRBJ2-3, with 10 bases lining up with TRBD1. CDR1 is SGHVS, CDR2 FQNEAQ, per germline. This CDR3 region has 14 residues. Trimming took 3 bases from V and 3 from J; bases not matched to a gene: 0. The CDR3 DNA reads TGTGCCAGCAGCTTGGACAGGGGGACAGATACGCAGTATTTT. Residues: CASSLDRGTDTQYF.

Many counts were recorded for this clonotype. This chain uses TRBV5-1 with TRBJ2-5, with D perhaps TRBD2 (5 bases). CDR3 length equals 16 residues. Trimming took off 7 bases at V and 1 base at J, with 20 bases between the two ends. Germline loops: CDR1 SGHRS, CDR2 YFSETQ. CDR3: CASGRGLSDGQETQYF. The CDR3 DNA reads TGCGCCAGCGGCCGCGGGCTGTCGGATGGCCAAGAGACCCAGTACTTC.

This clonotype was seen a handful of times. The chain recombines TRBV11-2 with TRBJ1-2; 7 bases fit TRBD1. Germline lookup yields CDR1 SGHAT and CDR2 FQNNGV. J gave up 4 bases and V 0 bases, and 11 bases lay outside the gene matches. The CDR3 is 17 amino acids. The CDR3 spells CASSLDPSGGVIYGYTF. The CDR3 nucleotides read TGTGCCAGCAGCTTAGATCCCTCAGGGGGAGTTATCTATGGCTACACCTTC.

This clonotype was detected only a few times. This chain links TRBV10-3 with TRBJ2-7; 11 nucleotides agree with TRBD2. Trimming at V came to 10 bases and at J to 3 bases, leaving 8 bases not matched to a gene. Germline-derived CDR1 and CDR2 are ENHRY and SYGVKD. The CDR3 extends over 14 amino acids. As DNA, the CDR3 is TGTGCCACCTCTCCCGGGACTAGCGGCTACGAGCAGTACTTC. Translating it yields CATSPGTSGYEQYF.

This clonotype was counted a few times. The chain is built from TRBV30 and TRBJ2-1, with TRBD2 matching over 9 bases. CDR3 size: 15 residues. Germline V lookup: CDR1 GTSNPN, CDR2 SVGIG (reference sequence). V shed 4 bases, J shed 5 bases, and the junction held 9 bases outside the gene matches. The CDR3 region has the DNA TGTGCCTGGATTCCAGGTCTAGCGGGGAACAATGAGCAGTTCTTC. Amino acids: CAWIPGLAGNNEQFF.

The rearrangement joins TRBV9 to TRBJ1-2, with a weak D call TRBD1 (5 bases). With 0 bases removed from V and 2 bases from J, the gap between germline ends came to 8 bases. The germline V gene encodes CDR1 SGDLS and CDR2 YYNGEE. The CDR3 spans 14 residues. The DNA of the CDR3 is TGTGCCAGCAGCGTAGACCAGGGCAACTATGGCTACACCTTC. Residues: CASSVDQGNYGYTF.

The chain carries TRBV24-1 and TRBJ2-1, with 8 positions matching TRBD2. This CDR3 contains 15 residues. Germline V gene sequence: CDR1 KGHDR, CDR2 SFDVKD. Trimming cost V 7 bases and J 10 bases; bases outside gene matches: 14. In nucleotides, the CDR3 is TGTGCCACCAGCGAGATTACCGGGACTAGGGACGAGCAGTTCTTC. Amino acid sequence: CATSEITGTRDEQFF.

In its sample, this clonotype was seen a few times. The chain is built from TRBV5-5 and TRBJ2-3, with no clear D. Germline assignment: CDR1 SGHKS and CDR2 YYEKEE (reference sequence). Trimming took 0 bases from V and 0 from J, leaving 11 bases between them. The CDR3 is made up of 16 amino acids. The CDR3 nucleotides are TGTGCCAGCAGCTTGGCCGCACAGAGTAGCACAGATACGCAGTATTTT. It codes for CASSLAAQSSTDTQYF.

This clonotype was seen a handful of times. The V gene is TRBV7-3, the J gene TRBJ2-1; weak D call: TRBD2 (6 bases). The CDR3 runs to 13 residues. The V gene lost 5 bases and the J gene lost 10 bases, with 15 bases spanning the gap. CDR1 is SGHTA and CDR2 is FQGTGA in the germline V gene. The DNA of the CDR3 is TGTGCCAGCAGCCCCTCTGGGCGGGACGAGCAGTTCTTC. It codes for CASSPSGRDEQFF.

The genes are TRBV7-9 and TRBJ1-2; the D gene is possibly TRBD1 (5 bases). V was trimmed by 5 bases and J by 8 bases, leaving 18 bases between them. The CDR3 is made up of 14 amino acids. The V gene's germline CDR1 is SEHNR and CDR2 FQNEAQ (reference sequence). The CDR3 protein is CASSRDEETGGYTF. The CDR3 bases are TGTGCCAGCAGCCGGGACGAGGAGACGGGGGGCTACACCTTC.

The V gene is TRBV2, the J gene TRBJ1-1, with unresolved D. The CDR3 is 14 amino acids. The V and J ends lost 5 bases and 4 bases respectively, with 14 bases between them. The germline V gene encodes CDR1 SNHLY and CDR2 FYNNEI. CDR3 coding DNA: TGTGCCAGCAGTCCCGTGAGCAGCACCACTGAAGCTTTCTTT. Its protein product is CASSPVSSTTEAFF. Based on the CDR3 plus reference TRBV2 and TRBJ1-1, the full variable domain is EPEVTQTPSHQVTQMGQEVILRCVPISNHLYFYWYRQILGQKVEFLVSFYNNEISEKSEIFDDQFSVERPDGSNFTLKIRSTKLEDSAMYFCASSPVSSTTEAFFGQGTRLTVV.

This clonotype has more than one count but fewer than ten. This chain links TRBV6-2 or TRBV6-3 with TRBJ2-7, with no clear D. V lost 2 bases and J lost 3, with 11 bases in between. The CDR3 spans 14 residues. CDR1 is MNHEY and CDR2 is SVGEGT in the germline V gene. The CDR3 reads CASSYAFSNYEQYF. Here the CDR3 DNA reads TGTGCCAGCAGTTACGCTTTTAGTAACTACGAGCAGTACTTC.

This clonotype has a handful of counts. V usage is TRBV18 and J usage is TRBJ2-7, with D possibly matching TRBD2 (7 bases). Germline-derived CDR1 and CDR2 are KGHSH and LQKENI. V lost 3 bases and J lost 2, with 20 bases in between. This CDR3 region has 17 residues. CDR3 amino acids: CASSPLEGGGKAYEQYF. CDR3 DNA: TGTGCCAGCTCACCTCTCGAAGGGGGGGGAAAGGCCTACGAGCAGTACTTC. The full variable domain, completed using reference TRBV18 and TRBJ2-7, is NAGVMQNPRHLVRRRGQEARLRCSPMKGHSHVYWYRQLPEEGLKFMVYLQKENIIDESGMPKERFSAEFPKEGPSILRIQQVVRGDSAAYFCASSPLEGGGKAYEQYFGPGTRLTVT.

V is TRBV6-9 and J is TRBJ1-1, with D perhaps TRBD1 (6 bases). The CDR3 is made up of 14 amino acids. Germline CDR1 reads MNHGY; CDR2 reads SVAAGI. Trimming removed 9 bases from V and 2 bases from J, with 16 bases in between. CDR3 protein: CARRQEGGNTEAFF. CDR3 in DNA: TGTGCCAGAAGGCAAGAGGGGGGCAACACTGAAGCTTTCTTT.

The genes are TRBV25-1 and TRBJ1-2; D gene unclear. The V gene lost 4 bases and the J gene lost 1 base, with 10 bases spanning the gap. This CDR3 comprises 14 residues. From germline, CDR1 is MGHDK and CDR2 SYGVNS. CDR3: CASSGFGVNYGYTF. CDR3 nucleotides: TGTGCCAGCAGTGGGTTCGGAGTTAACTATGGCTACACCTTC.

This clonotype showed up many times. The rearrangement uses TRBV20-1 and TRBJ2-7; 11 nucleotides line up with TRBD1. Germline V CDR1 and CDR2: DFQATT, SNEGSKA (reference sequence). V trimming: 6 bases; J trimming: 3 bases; junction bases outside the gene matches: 10. The CDR3 loop spans 15 amino acids. The CDR3 nucleotides read TGCAGTGCCGCCGGGACAGGGGGTTACCTCTACGAGCAGTACTTC. This gives the protein CSAAGTGGYLYEQYF.